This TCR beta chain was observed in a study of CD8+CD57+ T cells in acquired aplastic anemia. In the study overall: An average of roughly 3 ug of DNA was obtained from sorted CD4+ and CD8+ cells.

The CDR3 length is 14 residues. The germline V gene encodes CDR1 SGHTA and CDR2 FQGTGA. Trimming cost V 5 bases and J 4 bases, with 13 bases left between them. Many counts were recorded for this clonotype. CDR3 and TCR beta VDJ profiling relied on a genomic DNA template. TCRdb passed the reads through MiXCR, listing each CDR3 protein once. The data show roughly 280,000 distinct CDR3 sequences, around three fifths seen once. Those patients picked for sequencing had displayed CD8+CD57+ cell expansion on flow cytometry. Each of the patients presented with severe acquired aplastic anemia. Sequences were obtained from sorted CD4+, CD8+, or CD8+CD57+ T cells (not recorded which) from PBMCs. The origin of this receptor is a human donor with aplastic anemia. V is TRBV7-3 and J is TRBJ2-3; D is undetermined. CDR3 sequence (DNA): TGTGCCAGCAGCCCGAACCATCAGGCAGATACGCAGTATTTT. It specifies CASSPNHQADTQYF. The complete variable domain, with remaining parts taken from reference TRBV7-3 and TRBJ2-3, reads GAGVSQTPSNKVTEKGKYVELRCDPISGHTALYWYRQSLGQGPEFLIYFQGTGAADDSGLPNDRFFAVRPEGSVSTLKIQRTERGDSAVYLCASSPNHQADTQYFGPGTRLTVL.